The sequence of this T cell receptor beta chain was determined in a study of cytomegalovirus exposure and HLA in healthy donors. Regarding the study as a whole: TCR beta sequences numbering fewer than 20,000 were associated with HLA alleles at 0.05 false discovery rate in a later analysis.

In the case of this clone: The antigen is not known.

The CDR3 loop spans 15 amino acids. V gave up 4 bases and J gave up 7 bases, with 17 bases separating them. Germline lookup yields CDR1 SGHRS and CDR2 YFSETQ. Those who donated were healthy bone marrow donors. PCR used 60 Vbeta primers and 13 Jbeta primers. In the original workflow: A later analysis counted 65 million to 80 million unique TCR beta chains, around 11 million shared. Method: immunoSEQ multiplex PCR; TCRdb's copy keeps in-frame clones and lacks some. The V and J calls and the clone size are those of that table, but D and trimming were determined from the DNA. This table holds roughly 120,000 clones, 81% found once.

This clonotype originated in a woman between 40 and 55 years old in good health and CMV-seronegative. The rearrangement uses TRBV5-1 and TRBJ2-2; D might be TRBD2 (7 bases). Sequences were obtained from PBMCs. In DNA, the CDR3 is TGCGCCAGCAGCACTGAGGGGGGGCGCATCGGGGAGCTGTTTTTT. It codes for CASSTEGGRIGELFF.